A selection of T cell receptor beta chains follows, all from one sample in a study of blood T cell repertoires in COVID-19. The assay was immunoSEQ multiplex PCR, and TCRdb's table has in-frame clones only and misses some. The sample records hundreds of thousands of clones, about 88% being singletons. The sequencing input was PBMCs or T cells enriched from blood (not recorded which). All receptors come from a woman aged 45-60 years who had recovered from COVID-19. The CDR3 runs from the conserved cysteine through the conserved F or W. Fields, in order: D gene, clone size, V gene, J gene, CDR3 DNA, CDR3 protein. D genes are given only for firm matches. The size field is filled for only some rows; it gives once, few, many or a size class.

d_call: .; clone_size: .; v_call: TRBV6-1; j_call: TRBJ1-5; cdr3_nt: TGTGCCAGCAGTGAAGCACTTAGACAGCCCCAGCATTTT; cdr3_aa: CASSEALRQPQHF
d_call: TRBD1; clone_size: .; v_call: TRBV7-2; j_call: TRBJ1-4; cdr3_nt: TGTGCCAGCAGCGCTGGACAGGCCAGGGAAAAACTGTTTTTT; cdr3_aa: CASSAGQAREKLFF
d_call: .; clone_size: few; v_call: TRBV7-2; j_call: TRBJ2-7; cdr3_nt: TGTGCCAGCAGCTTAGCCAATGGTGGGACTGGTTCCTACGAGCAGTACTTC; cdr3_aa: CASSLANGGTGSYEQYF
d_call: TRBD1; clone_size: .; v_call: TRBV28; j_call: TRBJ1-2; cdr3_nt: TGTGCCAGCCGGGACAGGGGTTATGGCTACACCTTC; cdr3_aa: CASRDRGYGYTF
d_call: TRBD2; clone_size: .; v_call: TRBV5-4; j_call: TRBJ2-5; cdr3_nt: TGTGCCAGCAGCGATATTAGCGGGAGAGGAGAGACCCAGTACTTC; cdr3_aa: CASSDISGRGETQYF
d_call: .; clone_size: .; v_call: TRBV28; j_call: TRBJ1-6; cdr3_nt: TGTGCCAGCAGTCTGCCTGGGTCAGGGGCTTGGAATTCACCCCTCCACTTT; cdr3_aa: CASSLPGSGAWNSPLHF
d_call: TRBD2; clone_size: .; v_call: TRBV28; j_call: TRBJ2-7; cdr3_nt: TGTGCCAGCAGTCGAGCGGGAGGAATCTACGAGCAGTACTTC; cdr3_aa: CASSRAGGIYEQYF
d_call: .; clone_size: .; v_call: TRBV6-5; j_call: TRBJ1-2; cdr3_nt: TGTGCCAGCATCGACAGTTGGTATGGCTACACCTTC; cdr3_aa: CASIDSWYGYTF
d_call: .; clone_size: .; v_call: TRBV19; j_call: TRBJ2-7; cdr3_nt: TGTGCCAGTAGTATGGACAGACTCTCCTACGAGCAGTACTTC; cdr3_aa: CASSMDRLSYEQYF
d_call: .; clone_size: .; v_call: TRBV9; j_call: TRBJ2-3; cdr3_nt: TGTGCCAGCAGCGTAGGACAGAGCACAGATACGCAGTATTTT; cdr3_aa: CASSVGQSTDTQYF
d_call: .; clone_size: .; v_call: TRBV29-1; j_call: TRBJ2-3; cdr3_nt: TGCAGCGTTGCCCGGGACTTCCGCACAGATACGCAGTATTTT; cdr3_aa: CSVARDFRTDTQYF
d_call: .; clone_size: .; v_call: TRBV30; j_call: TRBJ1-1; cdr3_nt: TGTGCCTGGAAGGCAGGCTTGAACACTGAAGCTTTCTTT; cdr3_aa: CAWKAGLNTEAFF
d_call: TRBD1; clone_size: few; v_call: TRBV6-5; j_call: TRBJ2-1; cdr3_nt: TGTGCCAGCAGAAGACCGGGACAGAGCCACAATGAGCAGTTCTTC; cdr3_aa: CASRRPGQSHNEQFF
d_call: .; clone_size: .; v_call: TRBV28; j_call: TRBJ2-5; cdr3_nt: TGTGCCAGCAGTTTAGGCGGGATTCAAGAGACCCAGTACTTC; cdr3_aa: CASSLGGIQETQYF
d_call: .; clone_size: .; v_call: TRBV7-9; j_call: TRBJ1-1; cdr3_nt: TGTGCCAGCACCGGACAGAACATGAACACTGAAGCTTTCTTT; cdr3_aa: CASTGQNMNTEAFF
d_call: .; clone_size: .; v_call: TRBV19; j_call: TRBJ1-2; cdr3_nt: TGTGCCAGTACCCAGGACAGAACCCACTATGGCTACACCTTC; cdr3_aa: CASTQDRTHYGYTF
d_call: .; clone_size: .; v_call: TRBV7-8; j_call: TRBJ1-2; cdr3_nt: TGTGCCAGCAGCCTACAAGACAGCCTTGGCTACACCTTC; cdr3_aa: CASSLQDSLGYTF
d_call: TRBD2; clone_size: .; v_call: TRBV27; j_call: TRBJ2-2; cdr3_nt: TGTGCCAGCAGTTTGGGAGCGGGAGGTATGGCCGGGGAGCTGTTTTTT; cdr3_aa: CASSLGAGGMAGELFF
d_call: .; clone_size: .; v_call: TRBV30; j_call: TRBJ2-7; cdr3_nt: TGTGCCTGGAGCGCGGGACAGTCTATAGGGTACGAGCAGTACTTC; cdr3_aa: CAWSAGQSIGYEQYF
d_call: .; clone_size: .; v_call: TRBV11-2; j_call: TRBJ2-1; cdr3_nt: TGTGCCAGCAGCTCTACTCTAGAGCACTCCTACAATGAGCAGTTCTTC; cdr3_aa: CASSSTLEHSYNEQFF
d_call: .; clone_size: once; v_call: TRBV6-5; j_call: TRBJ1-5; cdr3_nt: TGTGCCAGCGTAAGGGGGGGGCAGAGCAATCAGCCCCAGCATTTT; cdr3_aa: CASVRGGQSNQPQHF
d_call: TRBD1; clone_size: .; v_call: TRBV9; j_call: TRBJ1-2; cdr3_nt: TGTGCCAGCAGCGTGACACCCGGGACAGGGGAATCCGGCTACACCTTC; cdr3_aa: CASSVTPGTGESGYTF
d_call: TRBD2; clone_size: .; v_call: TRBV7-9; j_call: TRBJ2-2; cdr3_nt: TGTGCCAGCAGCCCTCCGGCTAGCGGGAACACCGGGGAGCTGTTTTTT; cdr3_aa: CASSPPASGNTGELFF
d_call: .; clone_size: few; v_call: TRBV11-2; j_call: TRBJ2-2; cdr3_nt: TGTGCCAGCAGCGTATCCAACTCGATGAACACCGGGGAGCTGTTTTTT; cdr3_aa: CASSVSNSMNTGELFF
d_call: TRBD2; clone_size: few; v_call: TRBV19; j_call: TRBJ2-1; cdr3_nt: TGTGCCAGTAGTATAATCGGGACTAGCGGGTCCTACAATGAGCAGTTCTTC; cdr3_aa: CASSIIGTSGSYNEQFF
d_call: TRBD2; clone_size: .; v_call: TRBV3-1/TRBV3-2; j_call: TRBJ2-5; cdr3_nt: TGTGCCAGCAGCCCACAGCAGACGCCCGGACTAGCGGGGCCGAGCTACTTC; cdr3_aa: CASSPQQTPGLAGPSYF
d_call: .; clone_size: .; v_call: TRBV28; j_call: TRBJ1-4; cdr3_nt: TGTGCCAGCAGTTTTCAGGGGTTGGGGAATGAAAAACTGTTTTTT; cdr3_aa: CASSFQGLGNEKLFF
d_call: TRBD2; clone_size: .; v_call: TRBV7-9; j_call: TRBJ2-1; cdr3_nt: TGTGCCAGCAGCTCTAGCGGGACGAGAGTGGAGCAGTTCTTC; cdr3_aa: CASSSSGTRVEQFF
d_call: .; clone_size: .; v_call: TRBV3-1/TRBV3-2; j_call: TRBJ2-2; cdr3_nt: TGTGCCAGCACCCAAAAAGGGGTTCCCGGGGAGCTGTTTTTT; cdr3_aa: CASTQKGVPGELFF
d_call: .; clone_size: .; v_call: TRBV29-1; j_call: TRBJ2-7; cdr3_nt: TGCAGTGGATCGGACAGCGGAGACTCCTACGAGCAGTACTTC; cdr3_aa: CSGSDSGDSYEQYF
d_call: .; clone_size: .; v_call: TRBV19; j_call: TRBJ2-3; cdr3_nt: TGTGCCAGTAGTATAGCGGGTACGACAGATACGCAGTATTTT; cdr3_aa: CASSIAGTTDTQYF